These 9 T cell receptor beta chains came from one sample sequenced in a study of OX40 agonist ivuxolimab in advanced cancers. The method was immunoSEQ multiplex PCR; TCRdb's version includes in-frame clones alone and lacks a portion of them. In the table there are approximately 76,000 clones, around nine tenths of which are singletons. The material was CD4+ or CD8+ T cells sorted from blood, obtained in a trial of the OX40 agonist ivuxolimab. Every receptor here comes from an adult with an advanced solid tumor such as melanoma, head and neck, liver or kidney cancer.

The genes are TRBV18 and TRBJ1-2; 11 nucleotides line up with TRBD1. Germline CDR1 is KGHSH and CDR2 is LQKENI. Trimming at V came to 4 bases and at J to 4 bases, leaving 5 bases not matched to a gene. The CDR3 covers 15 residues. The CDR3, as DNA: TGTGCCAGCTCACGCCGGGACAGGGGGAGCTATGGCTACACCTTC. This gives the protein CASSRRDRGSYGYTF.

This clone was counted a single time. The chain couples TRBV18 to TRBJ2-5; weak D call: TRBD2 (6 bases). V was trimmed by 2 bases and J by 6 bases, leaving 16 bases between them. The germline CDR1 and CDR2 sequences are KGHSH and LQKENI. The CDR3 has 15 amino acids. The CDR3 spells CASSPGGATQKTQYF. DNA of the CDR3: TGTGCCAGCTCACCAGGAGGGGCCACCCAGAAGACCCAGTACTTC.

The rearrangement joins TRBV5-5 to TRBJ2-3, with D perhaps TRBD2 (5 bases). The CDR3 has 15 amino acids. Between the trimmed V and J ends, which lost 7 bases and 6 bases, there was a span of 21 bases. Germline assignment: CDR1 SGHKS and CDR2 YYEKEE (reference sequence). CDR3 in DNA: TGTGCCAGCTGCCCTAGAGGGCTAAACTCTGATACGCAGTATTTT. It translates to CASCPRGLNSDTQYF.

This chain links TRBV4-2 with TRBJ1-2; possible D gene TRBD1, 6 bases. The CDR3 spans 15 residues. V lost 0 bases and J 8 bases, leaving 16 bases between the germline ends. CDR1 is LGHNA, CDR2 YNFKEQ, per germline. The CDR3 region has the DNA TGTGCCAGCAGCCAAGATCTTGCAGGGGTAGGGGGCTACACCTTC. This encodes CASSQDLAGVGGYTF.

The chain employs TRBV18 and TRBJ1-6, with 7 bases identical to TRBD1. CDR1 and CDR2 from the germline V gene are KGHSH and LQKENI. The junction had 1 base not matched to a gene; V was cut back by 3 bases and J by 5 bases. The CDR3 totals 14 residues. CDR3 in DNA: TGTGCCAGCTCACCCGGGACAGATAATTCACCCCTCCACTTT. It specifies CASSPGTDNSPLHF.

This sequence joins TRBV5-1 and TRBJ1-5; weak D call: TRBD1 (5 bases). Looked up from germline, CDR1 is SGHRS and CDR2 is YFSETQ. Between the trimmed V and J ends, which lost 0 bases and 1 base, there was a span of 11 bases. CDR3 length: 16 residues. The CDR3 DNA reads as TGCGCCAGCAGCTTGGACGGGGGGGGAAGCAATCAGCCCCAGCATTTT. It translates to CASSLDGGGSNQPQHF.

The chain combines TRBV10-2 with TRBJ2-5, with 10 bases lining up with TRBD2. The CDR3 loop spans 14 amino acids. After removal of 3 bases from V and 11 bases from J, the junction contained 9 bases not matched to a gene. The germline CDR1 and CDR2 sequences are WSHSY and SAAADI. CDR3 sequence: CASSEAGGPGEQYF. CDR3 bases: TGCGCCAGCAGTGAAGCGGGAGGGCCGGGTGAGCAGTACTTC.

The CDR3 DNA follows: TGTGCCAGCAGTTGGGGAGGTGAAAAACTGTTTTTT. The encoded protein is CASSWGGEKLFF. This sequence joins TRBV6-5 and TRBJ1-4; D is unclear. The CDR3 length is 12 residues. The ends were cut back, 4 bases at V and 7 bases at J, with 7 bases in the middle. Looked up from germline, CDR1 is MNHEY and CDR2 is SVGAGI.

The chain carries TRBV13 and TRBJ2-1; 8 bases are a match to TRBD1. V lost 1 base and J lost 3; bases outside the gene matches: 5. The CDR3 sequence is 16 residues long. The V gene's germline CDR1 is PRHDT and CDR2 FYEKMQ (reference sequence). This chain's CDR3 is CASSLVSDRVYNEQFF. DNA of the CDR3: TGTGCCAGCAGCTTAGTATCGGACAGGGTCTACAATGAGCAGTTCTTC.